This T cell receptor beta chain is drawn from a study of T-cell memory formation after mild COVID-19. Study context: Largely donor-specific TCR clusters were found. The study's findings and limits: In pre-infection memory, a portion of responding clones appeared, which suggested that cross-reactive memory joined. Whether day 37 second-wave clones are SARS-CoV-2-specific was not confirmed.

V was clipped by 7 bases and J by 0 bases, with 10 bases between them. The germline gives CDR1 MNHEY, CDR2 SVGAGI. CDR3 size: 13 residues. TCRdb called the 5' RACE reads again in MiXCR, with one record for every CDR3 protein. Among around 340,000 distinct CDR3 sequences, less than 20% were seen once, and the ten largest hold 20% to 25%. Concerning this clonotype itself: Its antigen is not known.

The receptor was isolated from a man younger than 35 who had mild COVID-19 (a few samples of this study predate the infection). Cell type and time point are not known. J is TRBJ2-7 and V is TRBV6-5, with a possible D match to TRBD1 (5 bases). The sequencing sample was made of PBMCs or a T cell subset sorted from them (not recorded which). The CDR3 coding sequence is TGTGCCAGCAAGGACACGAGCTCCTACGAGCAGTACTTC. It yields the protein CASKDTSSYEQYF.